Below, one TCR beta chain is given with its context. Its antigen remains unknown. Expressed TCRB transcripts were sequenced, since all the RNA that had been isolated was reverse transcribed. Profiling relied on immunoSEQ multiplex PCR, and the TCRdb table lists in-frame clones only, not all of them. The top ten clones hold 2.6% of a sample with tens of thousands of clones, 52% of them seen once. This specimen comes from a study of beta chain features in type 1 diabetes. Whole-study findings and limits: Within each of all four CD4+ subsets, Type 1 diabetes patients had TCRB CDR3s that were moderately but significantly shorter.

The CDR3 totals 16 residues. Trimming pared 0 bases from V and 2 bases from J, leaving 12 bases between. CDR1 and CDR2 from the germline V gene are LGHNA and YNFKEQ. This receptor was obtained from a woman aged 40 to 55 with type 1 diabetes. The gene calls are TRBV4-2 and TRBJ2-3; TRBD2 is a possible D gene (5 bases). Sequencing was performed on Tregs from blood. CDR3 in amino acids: CASSQETSGLTDTQYF. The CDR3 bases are TGTGCCAGCAGCCAAGAAACAAGTGGACTCACAGATACGCAGTATTTT.